This is a list of T cell receptor beta chains from one sample in a study of regulatory T cells in long-lasting Graves disease. TCRdb re-analysed the multiplex PCR reads in MiXCR, keeping a single row per CDR3 protein. Counted here are about 460,000 distinct CDR3 sequences, around a fifth occurring once; the ten biggest clones make up approximately 14%. The starting material was peripheral blood mononuclear cells (PBMCs), obtained when the disease was refractory, from a patient treated with antithyroid drugs. All receptors come from a female donor with Graves disease. The CDR3 runs from the conserved cysteine through the conserved F or W. D genes are given only for firm matches. Clone size is shown for a subset of rows, as once, few, many or a class of expanded clone.

>TRBV5-5|NA|TRBJ2-6|16|NA
TGTGCCAGCAGCTTGTTAGAGGGGGCTGGGGCCAACGTCCTGACTTTC
CASSLLEGAGANVLTF
>TRBV12-3/TRBV12-4|TRBD1|TRBJ1-2|14|many
TGTGCCAGCACCGGGACAGACGGTCTCTATGGCTACACCTTC
CASTGTDGLYGYTF
>TRBV11-2|TRBD1|TRBJ2-7|15|many
TGTGCCAGCAGCGTTGGGACAGAGAGCTCCTACGAGCAGTACTTC
CASSVGTESSYEQYF
>TRBV2|NA|TRBJ1-5|13|many
TGTGCCAGCAGGACAGCACCGAATCAGCCCCAGCATTTT
CASRTAPNQPQHF
>TRBV28|TRBD1|TRBJ1-5|17|few
TGTGCCAGCAGATTCCGGACAGGGGGCTATAGCAATCAGCCCCAGCATTTT
CASRFRTGGYSNQPQHF
>TRBV9|NA|TRBJ2-5|14|few
TGTGCCAGCAGCGTAGGTATGGACCAAGAGACCCAGTACTTC
CASSVGMDQETQYF
>TRBV7-2|NA|TRBJ2-2|14|NA
TGTGCCAGCCTAACTAGGATGAACACCGGGGAGCTGTTTTTT
CASLTRMNTGELFF
>TRBV7-2|NA|TRBJ1-3|15|NA
TGTGCCAGCAGCCTAGGGGTAAACTCTGGAAACACCATATATTTT
CASSLGVNSGNTIYF
>TRBV2|TRBD1|TRBJ1-6|13|many
TGTGCCAGCAGGGGGACAGGGGCTCGGCTCCTCCACTTT
CASRGTGARLLHF
>TRBV5-1|TRBD2|TRBJ2-3|16|NA
TGCGCCAGCAGCTTTAATTCGGGGTCGGGAGGAGATACGCAGTATTTT
CASSFNSGSGGDTQYF
>TRBV10-3|NA|TRBJ1-1|12|many
TGTGCCATCCAGGGCCAGAACACTGAAGCTTTCTTT
CAIQGQNTEAFF
>TRBV7-2|NA|TRBJ1-3|16|NA
TGTGCCAGCAGCTTAGGTCCCGGGGGGACCGGAAACACCATATATTTT
CASSLGPGGTGNTIYF
>TRBV6-2/TRBV6-3|TRBD1|TRBJ1-5|13|once
TGTGCCAGCAGTCGGACAGGGAGTCAGCCCCAGCATTTT
CASSRTGSQPQHF
>TRBV6-1|TRBD1|TRBJ2-7|14|few
TGTGCCAGCAAAAGGGGGACAGGGGTGTACGAGCAGTACTTC
CASKRGTGVYEQYF
>TRBV5-1|NA|TRBJ1-2|12|many
TGCGCCAGCGCCGAACAGGACTATGGCTACACCTTC
CASAEQDYGYTF
>TRBV30|TRBD1|TRBJ1-2|13|many
TGTGCCTGGAAGGGGGACAGATTCTATGGCTACACCTTC
CAWKGDRFYGYTF
>TRBV7-6|TRBD1|TRBJ1-2|15|NA
TGTGCCAGCAGCCCACCCCCCCCAGGGGGCTATGGCTACACCTTC
CASSPPPPGGYGYTF
>TRBV7-9|NA|TRBJ2-5|14|once
TGTGCCAGCAGCATATCGACACCCCAAGAGACCCAGTACTTC
CASSISTPQETQYF
>TRBV4-1|TRBD1|TRBJ2-7|15|few
TGCGCCAGCAGCCAACCCTGGACAGGATCCTACGAGCAGTACTTC
CASSQPWTGSYEQYF
>TRBV3-1|TRBD2|TRBJ2-7|16|few
TGTGCCAGCAGCCAAGATTGGAGCGGGAGGGTACACGAGCAGTACTTC
CASSQDWSGRVHEQYF
>TRBV11-1|NA|TRBJ1-1|18|NA
TGTGCCAGCAGCTTACGATATACGTGGGCGGGAATGAACACTGAAGCTTTCTTT
CASSLRYTWAGMNTEAFF
>TRBV7-9|NA|TRBJ2-7|16|few
TGTGCCAGCAGCCTAAATGGAAAAATCGGGATCCACGAGCAGTACTTC
CASSLNGKIGIHEQYF
>TRBV28|NA|TRBJ2-2|15|few
TGTGCCACCCTGTTCCGGGGGAAAAGGTCCGGGGAGCTGTTTTTT
CATLFRGKRSGELFF